The 3 T cell receptor beta chains reported below all come from one sample, sequenced in a study of long-term antiretroviral therapy in people with HIV. Version v3.0 of the immunoSEQ assay was performed at survey level. Produced via immunoSEQ multiplex PCR; TCRdb's table is partial and in-frame only. Of approximately 26,000 clones in the sample, roughly 84% are singletons; the top ten hold about 6.6%. The specimen was unsorted PBMCs, collected 0.4 years after starting antiretroviral therapy. The receptors shown here come from a man aged 18 to 30 with HIV.

J is TRBJ2-5 and V is TRBV6-5, with a weak D call TRBD2 (5 bases). Germline lookup yields CDR1 MNHEY and CDR2 SVGAGI. Trimming took off 7 bases at V and 5 bases at J, with 8 bases between the two ends. The CDR3 has 11 amino acids. This chain's CDR3 is CASITGETQYF. CDR3 DNA: TGTGCCAGCATCACGGGGGAGACCCAGTACTTC.

The chain couples TRBV28 to TRBJ2-1; 12 bases align to TRBD2. Germline V gives CDR1 MDHEN, CDR2 SYDVKM. Trimming took 5 bases from V and 5 from J; bases not matched to a gene: 4. The CDR3 spans 15 residues. This CDR3 reads CASSGLAGYHNEQFF. The DNA of the CDR3 is TGTGCCAGCAGTGGACTAGCGGGGTACCACAATGAGCAGTTCTTC.

CDR3 DNA sequence: TGTGCCAGCAGCTTGGGCTCCGGGACAGGGCCAGATACGCAGTATTTT. It encodes CASSLGSGTGPDTQYF. The chain is built from TRBV5-6 and TRBJ2-3, with TRBD1 matching 9 bases. The CDR3 runs 16 residues. Germline lookup yields CDR1 SGHDT and CDR2 YYEEEE. With 0 bases clipped from V and 4 bases from J, the junction kept 6 bases outside the gene matches.